This T cell receptor beta chain emerged from a study of cytomegalovirus exposure and HLA in healthy donors (TCRdb year 2017). At the level of the whole study: An earlier analysis of several hundred of the donors reported approximately 290 Gb of sequence data and around 110 million unique TCR beta sequences from around 200 million T cells. An early release covering about 600 HLA-typed donors comprised 250 to 350 gigabases of sequencing data and around 80 million unique TCR sequences. Of the approximately 370 genotyped donors, 70% to 90% were placed in the genetic ancestry cluster associated with self-reported Caucasian donors. The study was designed to test whether signatures of past pathogen exposure could be identified by cataloging public T cell receptors. The study used immunosequencing to profile the T cell repertoires of several hundred subjects and linked those repertoires to cytomegalovirus serostatus. In addition to the first cohort of roughly 700 subjects, a separate validation cohort of approximately 130 different subjects was used. High-throughput TCR immunosequencing, statistical association of individual TCRs with disease status, and machine learning were combined to predict cytomegalovirus infection status. A later analysis re-analyzed previously published TCR beta repertoires from 500 to 700 donors and added high-resolution HLA genotyping to study TCR occurrence patterns. Rather than drawing on any new phenotypic data, the later analysis identified candidate immune exposures from TCR beta sequences and the way those sequences occurred across donors. In an earlier analysis of roughly 580 of the donors, high-throughput TCR beta sequencing was used to judge whether each TCR beta V gene segment behaved as functional or pseudogenic. Donor age, sex, ethnicity and CMV serostatus were compiled alongside the repertoire data. A later genetic analysis used genome-wide SNP genotypes for about 65% of the roughly 700 donors, treating that subset as a discovery cohort. All discovery cohort repertoires had been generated using a single sequencing platform. Class I and class II HLA loci were covered by the typing at four-digit resolution. The number of donors typed differed by locus, with 629-630 for A, B, C, DRB1 and DQB1, roughly 550 for DQA1, some 570 for DPA1, and about 450 for DPB1. About five DR-DQ haplotypes were treated as single units for association and clustering because of strong linkage in the cohort. Among some 410 genotyped donors of the cohort, an average of roughly 240,000 unique TCR beta nucleotide sequences were sequenced per donor, roughly a sixth of them non-productive. The paper's findings and limits, for the study overall: In a later genetic analysis, fewer N-insertions in productive TCRs were reported among donors in an Asian-associated ancestry cluster than the roughly 640-donor mean. In the study, about 150 TCR beta chains were listed as associated with cytomegalovirus. In an earlier analysis of some 540 of the donors, most TCR beta V segments appeared in productive rearrangements about 90% or about 30% of the time, broadly matching IMGT annotations. Most TCR sequences were seen in very few donors, while some public TCRs were found in many individuals. Some 16 rarely observed V segments, including chromosome 9 orphons, were excluded from the earlier analysis of approximately 500 of the donors because counts were too low. It was suggested by the authors that the approach could potentially be generalized to other disease states and immunological phenotypes. In a later analysis, several top co-occurrence clusters were reported to appear linked to parvovirus B19, influenza, CMV and Epstein-Barr virus. Assigning TCR associations to individual alleles was difficult when HLA alleles, especially DR and DQ, strongly co-occurred. A cluster of highly shared sequence variants was judged likely to represent a technical artifact of the sequencing pipeline. Cytomegalovirus status was reported to be diagnosed by the classifier with high specificity and sensitivity in both the original and validation cohorts. HLA typing was unavailable for some donors at each locus, so association tests used only the typed subset. Compared with equally common non-associated chains, HLA-associated TCR beta chains in a later analysis were more clonally expanded and had lower generation probabilities. In vitro tests confirmed that a few of the cytomegalovirus-associated TCR beta chains recognize cytomegalovirus antigens. A further reported finding was that TCR beta sequences accurately predicted the HLA-A and HLA-B alleles for most subjects in the first cohort. Specific HLA alleles were associated with 16,951 TCR beta sequences at a false discovery rate of 0.05 in a later analysis. Sequencing depth was assumed to be roughly uniform across donors in the presence/absence analyses, though that assumption may not hold. The 87-base-pair reads could not distinguish some IMGT-functional V segments, including TRBV6-2 and TRBV6-3, so those segments were excluded. A later analysis found that most CMV-associated TCR beta chains appeared HLA-restricted, with HLA associations seemingly driven largely by CMV exposure. In a later analysis, the rate of TCR association differed among HLA loci, with DRB1 alleles having the most associated TCRs and HLA-C alleles having the fewest. A later genetic analysis associated a missense DCLRE1C variant with V-gene and J-gene trimming of TCR beta chains, and an independent cohort replicated the association. Only TCR beta chains were sequenced in this cohort, and the absence of alpha or paired-chain data limited detectable features. The only immune exposure information available for the cohort was CMV serostatus. Linkage disequilibrium might explain the correlated functional status among segregating V segments, but an unknown experimental factor could not be ruled out.

Looking up the germline V gene (reference sequence) yields CDR1 DFQATT and CDR2 SNEGSKA. From cysteine to phenylalanine, the CDR3 is 10 amino acids long. Here the CDR3 DNA is all that survives: 30 bases in frame from base 1. Libraries were made using the immunoSEQ multiplex PCR assay. A mixture of 60 forward primers for TCR Vbeta segments and 13 reverse primers for TCR Jbeta segments was used in the multiplex PCR. The CDR3 region of rearranged TCR beta genes was amplified from genomic DNA by a multiplex PCR assay. The amplified TCR beta libraries were sequenced on the Illumina HiSeq System as 87-base-pair reads. As for how the authors treated the data: A later analysis tallied around 87 million unique TCR beta chains across the roughly 610 repertoires, and approximately 11 million of those chains were shared by two or more donors. A nearest-neighbor algorithm error-corrected the raw reads and collapsed the reads into unique sequences, merging closely related sequences to remove PCR and sequencing errors. Alignment of CDR3 sequences to IMGT reference sequences was used to assign V, D and J gene segments. For a sequence to be retained, a match of at least six nucleotides to both a V gene segment and a J gene segment was required. A rearrangement was called productive if the CDR3 had no stop codons and remained in frame with V and J, and every other rearrangement was called non-productive. Following IMGT convention, CDR3 was defined as the stretch from the second conserved V-encoded cysteine up to the conserved J-encoded phenylalanine. The earlier analysis of fewer than 700 of the donors excluded sequences that lacked an unambiguous match to a single V gene segment. In an earlier analysis of 587 of the donors, a V segment was called functional when productive rearrangements were above 56.7%, and segregating when the standard deviation between donors exceeded 5%. To diagnose cytomegalovirus status from the catalog of TCR beta chain sequences, a statistical classification framework was built. V and J gene assignment, in a later analysis, came from comparing TCR nucleotide sequences with IMGT/GENE-DB human TR gene sequences. Using the TCRdist pipeline, a later analysis assigned CDR3 sequences along with most-parsimonious VDJ recombination scenarios. A later analysis defined each TCR beta chain by its CDR3 amino acid sequence plus V-gene family, and excluded reads lacking a unique V-gene family. A later analysis removed roughly 590 highly shared, low-generation-probability nucleotide sequences to deal with suspected cross-contamination and a sequencing artifact. A later analysis calculated a clonal expansion index for each public chain from normalized within-repertoire ranks of inferred template counts. In a later analysis, generation probabilities were computed with a VDJ recombination model fitted to out-of-frame rearrangements, and the resulting probabilities were checked against IGoR. In a later analysis, TCR-TCR, TCR-HLA and TCR-CMV co-occurrence was scored with hypergeometric tests, and a repertoire-size bias correction was applied to TCR pairs. A later analysis estimated false discovery rates by permuting HLA or CMV assignments 20 times. In a later analysis, co-occurring TCRs were grouped using DBSCAN, and TCRdist sequence similarity was added for clustering within HLA-allele-positive subsets. For co-occurrence clustering, repertoires with fewer than 30,000 or more than 120,000 public chains were excluded, along with roughly 5 repertoires with anomalous nucleotide sharing. TCRdb mirrors the immuneACCESS table, restricted to in-frame sequences. Some clones are absent from its copies; in checked studies, under half trace to an unresolved V gene, and the reason for the others is unknown. The V and J calls and clone size were taken over from that table, and D and trimming were inferred from the DNA. The table for this sample lists 100,000 to 150,000 clones; about 85% of them were counted only once. Jointly, the top ten make up approximately 4% of the sample.

Comment on this clone: Its cognate antigen has yet to be identified. Per-base qualities were not stored, and no clone one base away is much larger.

The cohort comprised fewer than 750 healthy bone marrow donors. All cohort members were sampled while nominally healthy, although unrecorded immune exposures were likely present. The donor was CMV seropositive and belonged to the group of 270 or so seropositive cohort members. A peripheral blood sample was collected from each donor, and TCR beta sequencing was performed on peripheral blood mononuclear cells. Genomic DNA extraction from the blood cell samples was performed with the Qiagen DNeasy Blood Extraction Kit. This clonotype originated in a man in his late teens or twenties in good health and CMV-seropositive. The rearranged segments are TRBV20-1 and TRBJ2-7; the D gene lacks a confident call. The sample taken for sequencing was PBMCs. In nucleotides, the sequence is TGCAGGGAGAGTCGCTACGAGCAGTACTTC. This codes for CRESRYEQYF.